This TCR beta chain was observed in a study of OX40 agonist ivuxolimab in advanced cancers. Study details: In this cohort, patients received ivuxolimab, an agonistic anti-OX40 (CD134) antibody.

CDR1 and CDR2 from the germline V gene are SEHNR and FQNEAQ (reference sequence). V lost 6 bases to trimming and J lost 3 bases; unmatched junction nucleotides: 3. The CDR3 is 13 residues long. This table comes from immunoSEQ multiplex PCR, and its TCRdb copy is limited to in-frame clones, with some not included. Of over 30,000 clones in the sample, about four fifths are singletons; the top ten hold 12%. A few counts support this clone. This receptor was identified in an adult with an advanced solid tumor such as melanoma, head and neck, liver or kidney cancer. The chain recombines TRBV7-9 with TRBJ2-5; 8 bases fit TRBD2. The sample here was CD4+ or CD8+ T cells sorted from blood, taken in a trial of the OX40 agonist ivuxolimab. This CDR3 reads CASRPGREETQYF. CDR3 nucleotides: TGTGCCAGCAGACCCGGGAGGGAAGAGACCCAGTACTTC.